The rows below give T cell receptor beta chains drawn from one sample of a study of T cells after yellow fever vaccination. TCRdb processed the 5' RACE reads anew with MiXCR; each CDR3 protein has one entry. There are hundreds of thousands of distinct CDR3 sequences in the sample; 9% to 15% occur only once, and more than 12% lies in the top ten. This specimen consisted of PBMCs, obtained on the day of the yellow fever booster vaccination. Receptors were obtained from a young man who received the YFV17D yellow fever vaccine. The CDR3 runs from the conserved cysteine through the conserved F or W. D genes are given only for firm matches. The size entry is marked missing in some rows and otherwise reads once, few, many or a size class.

v_gene	abundance	j_gene	d_gene	len	CDR3aa	CDR3nt
TRBV7-9	many	TRBJ2-3	-	14	CASSTQGITDTQYF	TGTGCCAGCAGCACCCAGGGTATCACAGATACGCAGTATTTT
TRBV27	-	TRBJ1-1	-	14	CASSLVPKNTEAFF	TGTGCCAGCAGTTTAGTACCGAAGAACACTGAAGCTTTCTTT
TRBV19	-	TRBJ2-5	-	13	CASSIDRDSTLDF	TGTGCCAGTAGTATAGATCGAGATTCCACCCTCGACTTC
TRBV19	-	TRBJ2-1	-	14	CASSLSPEEDEQFF	TGTGCCAGTAGCCTGAGCCCCGAGGAGGATGAGCAGTTCTTC
TRBV5-4	-	TRBJ2-7	-	13	CASSLPGGEEQYF	TGTGCCAGCAGCTTACCAGGGGGGGAGGAGCAGTACTTC
TRBV10-3	few	TRBJ2-3	TRBD2	15	CAISRLAASTDTQYF	TGTGCCATCAGTAGACTAGCGGCTAGCACAGATACGCAGTATTTT
TRBV7-2	few	TRBJ2-1	-	11	CASSKINEQFF	TGTGCCAGCAGCAAGATAAATGAGCAGTTCTTC
TRBV4-2	many	TRBJ2-7	-	15	CASSLNRGGAYEQYF	TGTGCCAGCAGCCTTAACAGGGGGGGGGCCTACGAGCAGTACTTC
TRBV20-1	few	TRBJ2-5	TRBD1	13	CSASRDSQETQYF	TGCAGTGCTAGCCGGGACAGCCAAGAGACCCAGTACTTC
TRBV25-1	-	TRBJ2-7	-	14	CASSSAGSTYEQYF	TGTGCCAGCTCTTCCGCAGGGTCCACCTACGAGCAGTACTTC
TRBV7-2	-	TRBJ2-1	-	10	CATSLNEQFF	TGTGCCACCTCCCTCAATGAGCAGTTCTTC
TRBV24-1	many	TRBJ2-5	TRBD2	17	CATSDPTLAGVAETQYF	TGTGCCACCAGTGATCCGACTCTAGCGGGAGTAGCTGAGACCCAGTACTTC
TRBV5-1	-	TRBJ2-3	-	15	CSSSLGSPGTDTQYF	TGCTCCAGCAGCTTGGGCAGCCCCGGTACAGATACGCAGTATTTT
TRBV20-1	few	TRBJ2-2	-	12	CSARPGRGELFF	TGCAGTGCTAGACCGGGAAGGGGGGAGCTGTTTTTT
TRBV5-4	-	TRBJ2-6	-	16	CASSFEARGGANVLTF	TGTGCCAGCAGCTTCGAGGCGAGGGGGGGGGCCAACGTCCTGACTTTC
TRBV21-1	-	TRBJ2-2	-	16	CASSRLGGADTGELFF	TGTGCCAGCAGCAGGCTGGGGGGAGCGGACACCGGGGAGCTGTTTTTT
TRBV5-4	-	TRBJ1-1	-	13	CASSSSGAPSAFF	TGTGCCAGCAGCTCCTCAGGGGCCCCGTCAGCTTTCTTT